The rows below give T cell receptor beta chains drawn from one sample of a study of OX40 agonist ivuxolimab in advanced cancers. Assay: immunoSEQ multiplex PCR; the TCRdb copy retains only in-frame clones and omits some. The table records 60,000 to 90,000 clones, around 80% of them present only once. The starting material was CD4+ or CD8+ T cells sorted from blood, obtained in a trial of the OX40 agonist ivuxolimab. All receptors come from an adult with an advanced solid tumor such as melanoma, head and neck, liver or kidney cancer. Both conserved end residues are part of each CDR3. A D gene is named only where the DNA matches it firmly. Clone size is not always given. Where it is, it says once, few, many or a class for expanded clones.

TRBJ1-1	.	TRBV18	TRBD1	CASSPRQDRVSGEAFF	TGTGCCAGCTCCCCTCGGCAGGACAGGGTATCAGGGGAAGCTTTCTTT
TRBJ1-2	few	TRBV18	TRBD1	CASSPLTGGEGGGYTF	TGTGCCAGCTCACCATTGACAGGGGGAGAAGGAGGTGGCTACACCTTC
TRBJ1-2	once	TRBV27	TRBD1	CASGDMGQTYGYTF	TGTGCCAGCGGTGATATGGGACAGACCTATGGCTACACCTTC
TRBJ1-2	.	TRBV28	TRBD1	CASKTGGYYGYTF	TGTGCCAGCAAAACAGGGGGGTACTATGGCTACACCTTC
TRBJ1-3	.	TRBV7-8	.	CASSWPGSGNTIYF	TGTGCCAGCAGCTGGCCAGGGTCTGGAAACACCATATATTTT
TRBJ2-5	.	TRBV5-1	.	CASSYAGRGETQYF	TGCGCCAGCAGCTACGCCGGGCGAGGGGAGACCCAGTACTTC
TRBJ1-6	.	TRBV6-1	.	CASNISPLHF	TGTGCCAGCAACATTTCACCCCTCCACTTT
TRBJ2-5	.	TRBV18	.	CASSPVASLQETQYF	TGTGCCAGCTCACCAGTGGCTAGCTTACAAGAGACCCAGTACTTC
TRBJ1-2	.	TRBV7-2	.	CASSADRSPYYGYTF	TGTGCCAGCAGCGCTGACAGATCCCCCTACTATGGCTACACCTTC
TRBJ2-3	.	TRBV29-1	TRBD2	CSVGRLAGENTDTQYF	TGCAGCGTGGGCAGACTAGCGGGGGAGAACACAGATACGCAGTATTTT
TRBJ2-1	.	TRBV6-5	.	CASSSQIGSHEQFF	TGTGCCAGCAGTTCCCAAATCGGGTCCCATGAGCAGTTCTTC
TRBJ2-5	.	TRBV18	TRBD1	CASSPGDRGGWETQYF	TGTGCCAGCTCACCAGGAGACAGGGGAGGTTGGGAGACCCAGTACTTC
TRBJ1-2	.	TRBV5-4	TRBD1	CASSPGQGPYGYTF	TGTGCCAGCAGCCCAGGACAGGGTCCCTATGGCTACACCTTC
TRBJ2-1	.	TRBV4-1	.	CASSQALWGSSYNEQFF	TGCGCCAGCAGCCAAGCCCTATGGGGGAGCTCCTACAATGAGCAGTTCTTC
TRBJ1-4	.	TRBV11-2	.	CASSLEVGNEKLFF	TGTGCCAGCAGCTTAGAGGTGGGGAATGAAAAACTGTTTTTT
TRBJ2-1	.	TRBV2	.	CASAGLGYNEQFF	TGTGCCAGCGCAGGGCTAGGCTACAATGAGCAGTTCTTC
TRBJ2-3	.	TRBV7-3	TRBD2	CASSLQRGGGTDTQYF	TGTGCCAGCAGCCTCCAGCGGGGGGGAGGGACAGATACGCAGTATTTT
TRBJ1-2	.	TRBV7-2	TRBD1	CASSVHRGTDGYTF	TGTGCCAGCAGCGTTCACAGGGGAACTGATGGCTACACCTTC
TRBJ2-3	.	TRBV10-3	.	CAISEGTTTDTQYF	TGTGCCATCAGTGAAGGGACCACCACAGATACGCAGTATTTT
TRBJ2-7	.	TRBV15	.	CATSRDGTKGQYF	TGTGCCACCAGCAGAGATGGGACGAAAGGGCAGTACTTC
TRBJ1-4	.	TRBV5-1	.	CASSPSTGPATNEKLFF	TGCGCCAGCAGCCCCAGCACAGGCCCTGCAACTAATGAAAAACTGTTTTTT
TRBJ1-3	.	TRBV2	.	CASRSPGAGNTIYF	TGTGCCAGCAGGTCCCCAGGGGCTGGAAACACCATATATTTT
TRBJ2-5	.	TRBV2	.	CASMLEETQYF	TGTGCCAGCATGCTAGAAGAGACCCAGTACTTC
TRBJ2-5	once	TRBV5-1	.	CASYRQSQETQYF	TGCGCCAGCTACCGACAGTCCCAAGAGACCCAGTACTTC
TRBJ2-2	.	TRBV9	TRBD2	CASSVGGTSVSGELFF	TGTGCCAGCAGCGTAGGGGGGACTAGCGTTTCCGGGGAGCTGTTTTTT
TRBJ2-2	.	TRBV11-3	.	CASSLDYRAGELFF	TGTGCCAGCAGCTTGGACTACAGGGCCGGGGAGCTGTTTTTT
TRBJ2-3	.	TRBV6-1	TRBD2	CASTKGAGGTDTQYF	TGTGCCAGCACCAAGGGGGCGGGGGGGACAGATACGCAGTATTTT
TRBJ2-7	.	TRBV4-3	TRBD2	CASSQVAGAGYEQYF	TGCGCCAGCAGCCAAGTAGCGGGTGCAGGTTACGAGCAGTACTTC
TRBJ1-1	once	TRBV5-1	.	CASSIGAGTEAFF	TGCGCCAGCAGCATAGGGGCGGGCACTGAAGCTTTCTTT
TRBJ1-2	.	TRBV20-1	.	CSAPTGFGYTF	TGCAGTGCCCCGACCGGTTTCGGCTACACCTTC
TRBJ2-5	.	TRBV2	.	CASIRQLIQETQYF	TGTGCCAGCATTCGACAGCTCATCCAAGAGACCCAGTACTTC
TRBJ1-1	.	TRBV6-6	.	CASGSSGRETEAFF	TGTGCCAGCGGCTCGTCAGGAAGGGAGACTGAAGCTTTCTTT